Listed below are T cell receptor beta chains from one sample, sequenced in a study of blood T cell repertoires in COVID-19. Some clones are missing from TCRdb's copy, which holds only in-frame ones; the method was immunoSEQ multiplex PCR. This table has under 130,000 clones, about four fifths appearing once. Specimen: peripheral blood. The receptors were gathered from a woman older than 75 with acute or convalescent COVID-19. Both conserved end residues are part of each CDR3. A D gene is named only where the DNA matches it firmly. Clone size is shown for a subset of rows, as once, few, many or a class of expanded clone.

D: -; size: -; J: TRBJ1-1; V: TRBV6-6; DNA: TGTGCCAGCAGTCCTAGCTTAACAGGGAAAGGGGGCACTGAAGCTTTCTTT; CDR3: CASSPSLTGKGGTEAFF
D: -; size: -; J: TRBJ2-3; V: TRBV15; DNA: TGTGCCACCAGCAGAGTGGGAAGCGGTTCCGCAGATACGCAGTATTTT; CDR3: CATSRVGSGSADTQYF
D: TRBD1; size: -; J: TRBJ1-6; V: TRBV30; DNA: TGTGCCTGGAGTGTAGAAGCGACAGGGGGTTCACCCCTCCACTTT; CDR3: CAWSVEATGGSPLHF
D: TRBD1; size: -; J: TRBJ1-5; V: TRBV28; DNA: TGTGCCAGCAGTTTACCCGGACAGGTTAGGCAGCCCCAGCATTTT; CDR3: CASSLPGQVRQPQHF
D: TRBD2; size: few; J: TRBJ2-1; V: TRBV5-1; DNA: TGCGCCACAGGGACTAGCGGGACCGATGAGCAGTTCTTC; CDR3: CATGTSGTDEQFF
D: -; size: -; J: TRBJ2-2; V: TRBV6-6; DNA: TGTGCCAGCAGCCCCCCGGGACAGAACACCGGGGAGCTGTTTTTT; CDR3: CASSPPGQNTGELFF
D: -; size: -; J: TRBJ2-7; V: TRBV7-9; DNA: TGTGCCAGCAGCTCGACACCCTACGAGCAGTACTTC; CDR3: CASSSTPYEQYF
D: TRBD2; size: once; J: TRBJ2-3; V: TRBV2; DNA: TGTGCCAGCAAGGTGCGGGAGCGCTCTAGCACAGATACGCAGTATTTT; CDR3: CASKVRERSSTDTQYF
D: -; size: -; J: TRBJ2-7; V: TRBV6-1; DNA: TGTGCCAGCAGTGACGGGCTAGCTGACTCCTACGAGCAGTACTTC; CDR3: CASSDGLADSYEQYF
D: TRBD2; size: once; J: TRBJ2-1; V: TRBV18; DNA: TGTGCCAGCTCACCACCCGGGACTAGCGGGAGGGCCAATGAGCAGTTCTTC; CDR3: CASSPPGTSGRANEQFF
D: -; size: -; J: TRBJ1-2; V: TRBV2; DNA: TGTGCCAGCAGTGAAGGCAGGACATCTTATGGCTACACCTTC; CDR3: CASSEGRTSYGYTF
D: TRBD1; size: -; J: TRBJ1-4; V: TRBV7-9; DNA: TGTGCCAGCAGCGGAACCGGGACAGGCCATGAAAAACTGTTTTTT; CDR3: CASSGTGTGHEKLFF
D: -; size: once; J: TRBJ2-1; V: TRBV15; DNA: TGTGCCACCAGCATGGACTTCTACAATGAGCAGTTCTTC; CDR3: CATSMDFYNEQFF
D: TRBD2; size: -; J: TRBJ2-1; V: TRBV3-1/TRBV3-2; DNA: TGTGCCAGCAGCCGCCTGGGACTAGCGGGTGGGGAGCAGTTCTTC; CDR3: CASSRLGLAGGEQFF
D: -; size: -; J: TRBJ2-7; V: TRBV18; DNA: TGTGCCAGCTCCAGCGCTCTCTCCTACGAGCAGTACTTC; CDR3: CASSSALSYEQYF
D: TRBD1; size: once; J: TRBJ1-3; V: TRBV6-5; DNA: TGTGCCAGCAGTTACGGACAGGGGCAGGACACCATATATTTT; CDR3: CASSYGQGQDTIYF
D: TRBD2; size: -; J: TRBJ2-3; V: TRBV29-1; DNA: TGCAGCGTTGACGCGGGGGCAGATACGCAGTATTTT; CDR3: CSVDAGADTQYF
D: TRBD1; size: once; J: TRBJ2-5; V: TRBV12-3/TRBV12-4; DNA: TGTGCCAGCAGTCGAGGACAGGGGGAGACCCAGTACTTC; CDR3: CASSRGQGETQYF
D: -; size: -; J: TRBJ2-7; V: TRBV3-1/TRBV3-2; DNA: TGTGCCAGCAGCCGGGGGAGGGAGCAGTACTTC; CDR3: CASSRGREQYF
D: TRBD1; size: -; J: TRBJ2-5; V: TRBV11-3; DNA: TGTGCCAGCAGCTTAGATTTGGGGACAGACAGACAAGAGACCCAGTACTTC; CDR3: CASSLDLGTDRQETQYF
D: TRBD1; size: -; J: TRBJ1-6; V: TRBV13; DNA: TGTGCCAGCAGCTTAGACAGGGGGAGATCACCCCTCCACTTT; CDR3: CASSLDRGRSPLHF
D: -; size: -; J: TRBJ1-5; V: TRBV11-3; DNA: TGTGCCAGCAGCTTAAAGAGGGCGGGTAGCAATCAGCCCCAGCATTTT; CDR3: CASSLKRAGSNQPQHF
D: -; size: -; J: TRBJ2-6; V: TRBV6-1; DNA: TGTGCCAGCAGTCCCACTCGTGGGGCCAACGTCCTGACTTTC; CDR3: CASSPTRGANVLTF
D: -; size: -; J: TRBJ2-1; V: TRBV5-1; DNA: TGCGCCAGCAGCCCTCAGGGAAGCTCCTACAATGAGCAGTTCTTC; CDR3: CASSPQGSSYNEQFF
D: TRBD2; size: -; J: TRBJ2-1; V: TRBV24-1; DNA: TGTGCCACCAGTGATGGAGGAGTAGCGGGAGTAGATGAGCAGTTCTTC; CDR3: CATSDGGVAGVDEQFF
D: -; size: few; J: TRBJ2-1; V: TRBV4-1; DNA: TGCGCCAGCAGCCAAGCCCAGGGTATAGGTGAGCAGTTCTTC; CDR3: CASSQAQGIGEQFF
D: -; size: -; J: TRBJ2-6; V: TRBV3-1/TRBV3-2; DNA: TGTGCCAGCAGCCCTACAGGCTCTGGGGCCAACGTCCTGACTTTC; CDR3: CASSPTGSGANVLTF
D: TRBD2; size: -; J: TRBJ2-3; V: TRBV7-2; DNA: TGTGCCAGCCGCCTAGCGGGAGGGAGCACAGATACGCAGTATTTT; CDR3: CASRLAGGSTDTQYF
D: TRBD1; size: -; J: TRBJ1-2; V: TRBV7-2; DNA: TGTGCCAGCAGCTTAGGCCCTAGACAGGGGGTTCATGGCTACACCTTC; CDR3: CASSLGPRQGVHGYTF
D: -; size: -; J: TRBJ1-5; V: TRBV6-5; DNA: TGTGCCAGCAGTACCGGGGGGGGCGGCCAGCCCCAGCATTTT; CDR3: CASSTGGGGQPQHF
D: TRBD1; size: -; J: TRBJ2-1; V: TRBV7-9; DNA: TGTGCCAGCAGACAGGGGGATTCCTTAAATGAGCAGTTCTTC; CDR3: CASRQGDSLNEQFF
D: TRBD1; size: -; J: TRBJ2-2; V: TRBV29-1; DNA: TGCAGCGGACAGGGGGCGGCCACCGGGGAGCTGTTTTTT; CDR3: CSGQGAATGELFF
D: -; size: -; J: TRBJ2-5; V: TRBV29-1; DNA: TGCAGCGGCCGGACACCGGGAGAGACCCAGTACTTC; CDR3: CSGRTPGETQYF
D: TRBD2; size: -; J: TRBJ2-5; V: TRBV7-9; DNA: TGTGCCAGCAGCAGACTAGCGGACCAAGAGACCCAGTACTTC; CDR3: CASSRLADQETQYF
D: TRBD1; size: once; J: TRBJ2-3; V: TRBV5-1; DNA: TGCGCCAGCAGCTTGGGGCAGGGGGAGAGAGGTGATACGCAGTATTTT; CDR3: CASSLGQGERGDTQYF
D: -; size: -; J: TRBJ1-6; V: TRBV28; DNA: TGTGCCAGCAGTTTGGGACACCGATCCGATTCACCCCTCCACTTT; CDR3: CASSLGHRSDSPLHF
D: -; size: -; J: TRBJ1-2; V: TRBV25-1; DNA: TGTGCCAGCAGTGACCAATTTTCCCGACAGGTGGGGGGCTACACCTTC; CDR3: CASSDQFSRQVGGYTF
D: -; size: -; J: TRBJ2-1; V: TRBV11-3; DNA: TGTGCCAGCAGCTTAAGGGTATCAGGGGTCGATGAGCAGTTCTTC; CDR3: CASSLRVSGVDEQFF
D: -; size: -; J: TRBJ2-7; V: TRBV24-1; DNA: TGTGCCACCAGTGACCGGGACACCTACGAGCAGTACTTC; CDR3: CATSDRDTYEQYF